This T cell receptor beta chain was captured in a study of blood T cell repertoires in COVID-19. For the study at large: Sources were T cells, B-cell-depleted T cells, or PBMCs; the material itself was cDNA or gDNA.

In the study's own analysis: It was from reference gene primer amplification that nucleated cell counts were estimated. Assay used: immunoSEQ multiplex PCR; TCRdb lists only in-frame clones, some missing. V and J calls and clone size are copied from that table; D and trimming were computed from the DNA. The sample includes some 210,000 clones, 70% to 90% of them seen just once. V trimming: 6 bases; J trimming: 3 bases; junction bases outside the gene matches: 5. Germline loops: CDR1 KGHSH, CDR2 LQKENI. CDR3 size: 14 residues. This clone was observed a single time. Source material: peripheral blood. The chain links TRBV18 to TRBJ2-7; 10 bases are a match to TRBD1. The clonotype originates from a woman in her 70s with active or convalescent COVID-19. The CDR3 is CASSGQGGNYEQYF. The CDR3 bases are TGTGCCAGCTCCGGACAGGGGGGAAACTACGAGCAGTACTTC.